What follows are 15 T cell receptor beta chains derived from one specimen sequenced in a study of T cells after yellow fever vaccination. TCRdb analysed the 5' RACE reads with MiXCR anew, one entry per CDR3 protein. This table has 70,000 or so distinct CDR3 sequences, 4.5% to 7.5% appearing once. Sample: CD4+ T cells sorted from PBMCs, taken approximately 16 days after the first yellow fever vaccination. The receptors derive from a man aged 18 to 35 who received the YFV17D yellow fever vaccine.

To note about this clonotype: This may stem from a read error, because a much larger clone lies one nucleotide away. The gene calls are TRBV5-6 and TRBJ2-4; 7 bases align to TRBD1. This CDR3 comprises 12 residues. Germline lookup yields CDR1 SGHDT and CDR2 YYEEEE. The CDR3 here is CASSYKSDRESF. The CDR3 coding sequence is TGTGCCAGCAGCTATAAAAGTGACAGGGAATCCTTC.

There are many counts of this clonotype. The V gene is TRBV7-2, the J gene TRBJ1-3; D may be TRBD1 (6 bases). CDR3 length: 14 amino acids. Germline V CDR1 and CDR2: SGHTA, FQGNSA. Trimming removed 2 bases from V and 4 bases from J, with 9 bases in between. In DNA form, the CDR3 reads TGTGCCAGCAGCTTAACAGGGCTCGGAAACACCATATATTTT. It specifies CASSLTGLGNTIYF.

There are many counts of this clonotype. The J gene is TRBJ2-5, the V gene TRBV10-3, with TRBD2 identical over 11 bases. Germline CDR1 ENHRY, CDR2 SYGVKD. This CDR3 contains 18 residues. Trimming cost V 2 bases and J 1 base; bases outside gene matches: 9. CDR3 nucleotide sequence: TGTGCCATCAGTGAGGGGCTAGCGGGGGGAAGCCTCCAAGAGACCCAGTACTTC. This encodes CAISEGLAGGSLQETQYF.

This clonotype was picked up many times. V usage is TRBV11-2 and J usage is TRBJ2-4; 8 bases are a match to TRBD1. Unmatched junction bases numbered 13, after V lost 5 bases and J lost 7 bases. The germline gives CDR1 SGHAT, CDR2 FQNNGV. The CDR3 runs 16 residues. CDR3 DNA: TGTGCCAGCAGCCAGGACAGGGAAGTCCTCGGGAACATTCAGTACTTC. Its translation: CASSQDREVLGNIQYF.

This clonotype was observed many times. CDR3 sequence reads: CSAWGTRANEQFF. The DNA for the CDR3 is TGCAGTGCTTGGGGGACTAGGGCTAATGAGCAGTTCTTC. The chain has TRBV20-1 and TRBJ2-1; 8 positions agree with TRBD2. This CDR3 is built from 13 residues. Germline-derived CDR1 and CDR2 are DFQATT and SNEGSKA (reference sequence). The J segment lost 7 bases and the V segment lost 5 bases, leaving 7 bases of the junction unmatched.

The table lists this clonotype with many counts. The genes are TRBV4-2 and TRBJ1-2; D gene unclear. The V and J ends lost 4 bases and 8 bases respectively, with 11 bases between them. From germline, CDR1 is LGHNA and CDR2 YNFKEQ. CDR3 length: 12 amino acids. CDR3 amino acids: CASSPPTGGYTF. The CDR3 DNA sequence: TGTGCCAGCAGCCCCCCCACCGGGGGCTACACCTTC.

The table lists this clonotype with many counts. CDR3 protein: CASSLAGELFF. DNA for the CDR3: TGTGCCAGCAGCTTGGCCGGGGAGCTGTTTTTT. This chain uses TRBV7-9 with TRBJ2-2, with no clear D. The V end was cut by 3 bases, the J end by 6 bases, with 2 bases between. The CDR3 totals 11 residues. Germline assignment: CDR1 SEHNR and CDR2 FQNEAQ (reference sequence).

This clonotype was counted many times. CDR3 DNA: TGTGCCAGCTCACCACCGCTCGCCCGCCAAGATACGCAGTATTTT. Protein product: CASSPPLARQDTQYF. The chain employs TRBV18 and TRBJ2-3; no clear D gene. The CDR3 length is 15 residues. Germline-derived CDR1 and CDR2 are KGHSH and LQKENI. The V end was cut by 0 bases, the J end by 5 bases, with 12 bases between.

This clonotype was seen many times. This sequence joins TRBV7-9 and TRBJ1-1, with D possibly TRBD1 on 5 matching bases. The CDR3 totals 14 residues. The germline V gene has CDR1 SEHNR and CDR2 FQNEAQ (reference sequence). The germline V and J ends were trimmed by 5 bases and 1 base, with 11 bases remaining between them. As DNA, the CDR3 is TGTGCCAGCAGCGAGATCGGGGGGAACACTGAAGCTTTCTTT. Residues: CASSEIGGNTEAFF.

Ten or more counts support this clonotype. This chain uses TRBV7-2 with TRBJ1-1; no definite D call. This CDR3 region has 12 residues. Looked up from germline, CDR1 is SGHTA and CDR2 is FQGNSA. V was clipped by 3 bases and J by 10 bases, with 12 bases between them. The CDR3 DNA is TGTGCCAGCAGCTTCTCTCAAAGAGGAGCTTTCTTT. Its protein product is CASSFSQRGAFF.

This clonotype has ten or more counts. This chain links TRBV9 with TRBJ1-2; D ambiguous. Germline-derived CDR1 and CDR2 are SGDLS and YYNGEE. This CDR3 is 11 amino acids long. The germline V and J ends were trimmed by 6 bases and 1 base, with 4 bases remaining between them. CDR3 protein: CASTDNYGYTF. The CDR3 coding sequence is TGTGCCAGCACCGATAACTATGGCTACACCTTC.

This clonotype was counted at least ten times. The rearrangement uses TRBV12-3 or TRBV12-4 and TRBJ1-1; TRBD1 aligns across 7 bases. V shed 6 bases and J 3 bases; nucleotides not matched to a gene: 4. This CDR3 spans 13 amino acids. CDR3 sequence (DNA): TGTGCCAGCAGGGACAGGTCCCACACTGAAGCTTTCTTT. Residues: CASRDRSHTEAFF.

This clonotype was counted many times. V usage is TRBV6-5 and J usage is TRBJ1-3; 8 bases are a match to TRBD1. Germline V lookup: CDR1 MNHEY, CDR2 SVGAGI. This CDR3 has 15 residues. Trimming cost V 6 bases and J 2 bases; bases outside gene matches: 6. CDR3 in amino acids: CASSLLQGAGNTIYF. The CDR3 DNA sequence: TGTGCCAGCAGCCTCCTACAGGGGGCTGGAAACACCATATATTTT.

This clonotype was picked up many times. This chain links TRBV10-3 with TRBJ1-3; D is unclear. Germline values: CDR1 ENHRY, CDR2 SYGVKD. Trimming stripped 4 bases from V and 4 bases from J, with 20 bases between. This CDR3 is 17 amino acids long. The CDR3 sequence: CAISAWAAAKEGNTIYF. The CDR3 DNA reads as TGTGCCATCAGTGCGTGGGCAGCGGCTAAAGAGGGAAACACCATATATTTT.

At least ten counts were recorded for this clonotype. The CDR3 sequence: CSVDLNSNTGELFF. As DNA, the CDR3 is TGCAGCGTTGACCTTAATTCGAACACCGGGGAGCTGTTTTTT. The V gene is TRBV29-1, the J gene TRBJ2-2; D gene uncertain. V was shortened by 3 bases and J by 0 bases, with 8 bases between the two germline ends. Germline lookup yields CDR1 SQVTM and CDR2 ANQGSEA. The CDR3 loop spans 14 amino acids.